This entry lists 30 T cell receptor beta chains sequenced from one sample in a study of neurological immune-mediated disorders (dated by TCRdb to about 2019). Receptor amplification or capture employed 5' RACE. The sequencer listed for this sample is Illumina HiSeq 2500. TCRdb applied fastp at Q25 and MiXCR to the public reads, then kept only in-frame beta chains. Each entry is one CDR3 protein sequence, shown with its most common DNA and genes. In this sample the table shows about 62,000 distinct CDR3 sequences, 3.5% to 4.5% of which occur a single time. Clones ranked in the top ten supply about 2% of the sample. The sequencing sample was made of PBMCs. The receptors originated from a woman aged 45-60 years with multiple sclerosis.

This clonotype appeared many times. This chain links TRBV10-3 with TRBJ2-5; D is possibly TRBD1 (8 bases). Trimming shortened V by 6 bases and J by 5 bases, and 22 bases separated the two germline ends. Germline V gene sequence: CDR1 ENHRY, CDR2 SYGVKD. The length of the CDR3 is 16 residues. Here the CDR3 reads CAISPGQGLLGETQYF. In DNA, the CDR3 is TGTGCCATCAGCCCCGGACAGGGACTACTGGGGGAGACCCAGTACTTC.

As regards this clonotype: As the CDR3 is not closed by the conserved phenylalanine or tryptophan, this likely results from a read error. The V call is TRBV12-3 or TRBV12-4, the J call TRBJ1-6; D is unresolved. Between the trimmed V and J ends, which lost 2 bases and 6 bases, there was a span of 2 bases. The CDR3 has 12 amino acids. The CDR3 nucleotides are TGTGCCAGCAGTTTAAGTAATTCACCCCTCCACAAT. This encodes CASSLSNSPLHN.

Notes on this clonotype: A much larger clone is a single base away; this may be a read error. V usage is TRBV5-6 and J usage is TRBJ1-2; TRBD1 matches 7 bases. The CDR3 spans 14 residues. The V gene's germline CDR1 is SGHDT and CDR2 YYEEEE. CDR3 DNA sequence: TGTGTCAGCAGCTCCCAGGGGGGATTCTATGGCTACACCTTC. Translated, it gives CVSSSQGGFYGYTF.

This clonotype was counted ten times or more. The rearrangement uses TRBV7-7 and TRBJ2-2, with 7 bases fitting TRBD2. This CDR3 contains 13 residues. Per the germline V gene, CDR1 is SSHAT and CDR2 is FNYEAQ (reference sequence). The CDR3 DNA follows: TGTGCTATGGGGGGGGAGAACACCGGGGAGCTGTTTTTT. It specifies CAMGGENTGELFF.

Ten or more counts support this clonotype. The chain couples TRBV7-3 to TRBJ2-3; D possibly corresponds to TRBD2 (7 bases). CDR1 and CDR2 (germline): SGHTA, FQGTGA. The ends were cut back, 6 bases at V and 6 bases at J, with 13 bases in the middle. This CDR3 region has 13 residues. This CDR3 is CASRRGAEDTQYF. The CDR3 DNA reads as TGTGCCAGCAGACGGGGGGCTGAGGATACGCAGTATTTT.

This clonotype was seen only a few times. The chain couples TRBV5-1 to TRBJ2-7; TRBD1 matches at 8 bases. This CDR3 is 15 amino acids long. CDR1 is SGHRS and CDR2 is YFSETQ in the germline V gene. V was pared by 2 bases and J by 7 bases, with 11 bases of the junction left unmatched. CDR3 sequence (DNA): TGCGCCAGCAGCTTCCGAACGGACAGGGCGGGGGAGCAGTACTTC. Its protein product is CASSFRTDRAGEQYF.

This clonotype showed up many times. The genes are TRBV6-2 or TRBV6-3 and TRBJ2-7; either TRBD1 or TRBD2 may supply D (5 bases each). V shed 8 bases and J shed 3 bases, with 14 bases lying between them. The CDR3 has 13 amino acids. Germline-derived CDR1 and CDR2 are MNHEY and SVGEGT. The CDR3 sequence: CASASGDVYEQYF. The CDR3 bases are TGTGCCAGCGCCTCCGGGGACGTCTACGAGCAGTACTTC.

This clonotype was seen at least ten times. CDR3 sequence (DNA): TGTTCAGCCGTGAGGGACAGAACGAACACCGGGGAGCTGTTTTTT. Its translation is CSAVRDRTNTGELFF. This chain links TRBV7-9 with TRBJ2-2; 7 bases are a match to TRBD1. Germline V lookup: CDR1 SEHNR, CDR2 FQNEAQ (reference sequence). This CDR3 region has 15 residues. The whole variable domain, remainder taken from reference TRBV7-9 and TRBJ2-2, is DTGVSQNPRHKITKRGQNVTFRCDPISEHNRLYWYRQTLGQGPEFLTYFQNEAQLEKSRLLSDRFSAERPKGSFSTLEIQRTEQGDSAMYLCSAVRDRTNTGELFFGEGSRLTVL.

This clonotype came up many times. The chain is built from TRBV5-5 and TRBJ2-7; 10 nucleotides match TRBD1. The CDR3 runs to 15 residues. The V segment lost 1 base and the J segment 1 base; nucleotides outside the gene matches: 2. Germline lookup yields CDR1 SGHKS and CDR2 YYEKEE (reference sequence). The CDR3, as DNA: TGTGCCAGCAGCTTGTCGGGACAGGGGTCCTACGAGCAGTACTTC. It specifies CASSLSGQGSYEQYF.

This clonotype was recorded many times. The chain couples TRBV5-1 to TRBJ1-6; 7 positions match TRBD1. The germline gives CDR1 SGHRS, CDR2 YFSETQ. The V gene end was trimmed by 0 bases and the J gene end by 7 bases; junction bases not matched to a gene: 1. The CDR3 is 14 amino acids. CDR3 in DNA: TGCGCCAGCAGCTTGGAGACAGGGAATTCACCCCTCCACTTT. Protein: CASSLETGNSPLHF.

This clonotype has at least ten counts. The chain employs TRBV12-3 or TRBV12-4 and TRBJ1-2, with no clear D. Trimming stripped 8 bases from V and 0 bases from J, with 13 bases between. The CDR3 extends over 14 amino acids. CDR3: CASAGLSSNYGYTF. In DNA, the CDR3 is TGTGCCAGCGCTGGCCTTAGTTCTAACTATGGCTACACCTTC.

In its sample, this clonotype was seen many times. The genes are TRBV7-2 and TRBJ2-7; 8 nucleotides align to TRBD2. CDR3 length equals 17 residues. V gave up 5 bases and J gave up 0 bases; unmatched junction bases: 12. Germline V lookup: CDR1 SGHTA, CDR2 FQGNSA. The CDR3 protein is CASSPGVLSGSSYEQYF. The DNA of the CDR3 is TGTGCCAGCAGCCCGGGGGTGTTGAGCGGGAGCTCCTACGAGCAGTACTTC.

There are many counts of this clonotype. The chain links TRBV9 to TRBJ2-1; TRBD1 agrees at 7 bases. Unmatched junction bases numbered 5, after V lost 3 bases and J lost 8 bases. Germline values: CDR1 SGDLS, CDR2 YYNGEE. This CDR3 is 13 amino acids long. CDR3 loop: CASSGHTGDEQFF. The CDR3 DNA sequence: TGTGCCAGCAGCGGACACACAGGGGATGAGCAGTTCTTC.

This clonotype was counted at least ten times. This rearrangement joins TRBV12-3 or TRBV12-4 to TRBJ2-3; no firm D call. V was cut by 5 bases and J by 2 bases, with 5 bases left in between. The CDR3 length is 12 residues. The CDR3, as DNA: TGTGCCAGCAGTCAGTCCACAGATACGCAGTATTTT. Its translation is CASSQSTDTQYF.

This clonotype came up many times. The chain uses TRBV25-1 and TRBJ1-1; D ambiguous. The length of the CDR3 is 17 residues. The V end was cut by 2 bases, the J end by 3 bases, with 19 bases between. From germline, CDR1 is MGHDK and CDR2 SYGVNS. DNA of the CDR3: TGTGCCAGCAGTGAAAATTCGTTTGTCAGCAGGCACACTGAAGCTTTCTTT. This sequence encodes CASSENSFVSRHTEAFF.

This clonotype was observed at least ten times. CDR3 in amino acids: CASSPEGWDSDEKLFF. In DNA, the CDR3 is TGTGCCAGCAGCCCCGAGGGCTGGGACAGTGATGAAAAACTGTTTTTT. The V gene is TRBV7-2, the J gene TRBJ1-4, with 7 nucleotides matching TRBD1. This CDR3 region has 16 residues. Per germline, CDR1 SGHTA and CDR2 FQGNSA. The ends lost 5 bases at V and 6 bases at J; junction bases unmatched: 12.

This clonotype was recorded at least ten times. This chain connects TRBV18 to TRBJ1-1; 7 bases align to TRBD1. The junction had 7 bases not matched to a gene; V was cut back by 3 bases and J by 0 bases. This CDR3 has 16 residues. CDR1 is KGHSH, CDR2 LQKENI, per germline. CDR3: CASSPRQGNMNTEAFF. The CDR3 bases are TGTGCCAGCTCACCTAGACAGGGAAATATGAACACTGAAGCTTTCTTT.

This clonotype has a count of ten or more. The DNA of the CDR3 is TGTGCCAGCAGCTTAGACGGTGATCTTGGCTATGGCTACACCTTC. Its protein product is CASSLDGDLGYGYTF. V and J are TRBV7-8 and TRBJ1-2; D is unresolved. CDR1 and CDR2 (germline): SGHVS, FQNEAQ. The CDR3 spans 15 residues. Trimming cost V 1 base and J 4 bases, with 13 bases left between them.

This clonotype was seen many times. This rearrangement joins TRBV11-3 to TRBJ2-7; TRBD1 or TRBD2 may be the D gene (5 bases each). The germline gives CDR1 SGHNT, CDR2 YENEEA. Trimming removed 5 bases from V and 3 bases from J, with 17 bases in between. The CDR3 runs 15 residues. This chain's CDR3 is CASSPTPGRNYEQYF. CDR3 sequence (DNA): TGTGCCAGCAGCCCGACACCGGGACGGAACTACGAGCAGTACTTC.

This clonotype was seen many times. The gene calls are TRBV4-3 and TRBJ1-5, with D possibly being TRBD1 (5 bases). This CDR3 has 15 amino acids. The germline V gene encodes CDR1 LGHNA and CDR2 YSLEER. V was shortened by 0 bases and J by 4 bases, with 10 bases between the two germline ends. CDR3 bases: TGCGCCAGCAGCCAAGATCGACAGCGGAATCAGCCCCAGCATTTT. It encodes CASSQDRQRNQPQHF.

This clonotype was seen repeatedly, ten times or more. V usage is TRBV2 and J usage is TRBJ2-6, with D maybe TRBD1 (5 bases). Germline values: CDR1 SNHLY, CDR2 FYNNEI. This CDR3 is built from 15 residues. The V end lost 3 bases, the J end lost 3 bases, and 9 bases lay between the germline ends. CDR3 in DNA: TGTGCCAGCAGTGAGAAGGGGTATGGGGCCAACGTCCTGACTTTC. This codes for CASSEKGYGANVLTF.

In its sample, this clonotype was seen many times. A read error may be the cause here, since a much bigger clone is one base away. V is TRBV15 and J is TRBJ2-5, with D perhaps matching TRBD1 or TRBD2 (5 bases each). The CDR3 sequence is 11 residues long. Germline V lookup: CDR1 LNHNV, CDR2 YYDKDF (reference sequence). Trimming removed 6 bases from V and 5 bases from J, with 7 bases in between. This CDR3 is CATRWGETQYF. Here the CDR3 DNA reads TGTGCCACCAGATGGGGGGAGACCCAGTACTTC.

This clonotype was counted many times. The chain has TRBV7-9 and TRBJ1-6; 8 bases align to TRBD1. CDR3 length equals 15 residues. Germline CDR1 is SEHNR and CDR2 is FQNEAQ (reference sequence). Trimming at V came to 2 bases and at J to 7 bases, leaving 4 bases not matched to a gene. DNA for the CDR3: TGTGCCAGCAGCTTAACAGGGGGAGGCAATTCACCCCTCCACTTT. Translated: CASSLTGGGNSPLHF. The variable domain in full, with the rest retrieved from reference TRBV7-9 and TRBJ1-6, is DTGVSQNPRHKITKRGQNVTFRCDPISEHNRLYWYRQTLGQGPEFLTYFQNEAQLEKSRLLSDRFSAERPKGSFSTLEIQRTEQGDSAMYLCASSLTGGGNSPLHFGNGTRLTVT.

Many counts were recorded for this clonotype. V and J are TRBV20-1 and TRBJ2-2; D gene ambiguous. This CDR3 has 12 residues. The V and J ends lost 1 base and 7 bases respectively, with 7 bases between them. CDR1 is DFQATT, CDR2 SNEGSKA, per germline (reference sequence). The CDR3 is CSARGYSGELFF. As DNA, the CDR3 is TGCAGTGCTAGAGGTTACAGCGGGGAGCTGTTTTTT.

There are many counts of this clonotype. The chain carries TRBV20-1 and TRBJ2-5; 7 nucleotides line up with TRBD2. J was trimmed by 1 base and V by 7 bases; bases with no gene match: 12. Germline CDR1 is DFQATT and CDR2 is SNEGSKA (reference sequence). CDR3 length: 15 residues. The CDR3 DNA sequence: TGCAGTGTAGGAGGACTAGTGGGCCTCCAAGAGACCCAGTACTTC. The encoded protein is CSVGGLVGLQETQYF.

This clonotype was recorded many times. The junction shows a germline mismatch at one end, possibly a read error. The rearrangement uses TRBV6-6 and TRBJ2-1; 8 bases line up with TRBD2. Germline V gives CDR1 MNHNY, CDR2 SVGAGI (reference sequence). This CDR3 is 12 amino acids long. The CDR3 nucleotides are TGCAAGAGCGGGAGAGGTTGGAATGAGCAGTTCTTC. It translates to CKSGRGWNEQFF.

This clonotype was seen many times. This chain connects TRBV7-6 to TRBJ2-1; a possible D gene is TRBD1 (6 bases). Trimming took off 4 bases at V and 5 bases at J, with 15 bases between the two ends. The length of the CDR3 is 15 residues. Germline CDR1 reads SGHVS; CDR2 reads FNYEAQ. The CDR3 nucleotides read TGTGCCAGCAGCTCCGGGACAAATAGAAACAATGAGCAGTTCTTC. Its translation is CASSSGTNRNNEQFF.

This clonotype came up many times. The chain couples TRBV16 to TRBJ2-7, with 7 bases lining up with TRBD1. Losses at the gene ends were 4 bases for V and 2 bases for J; bases not matched to a gene: 17. Germline V gives CDR1 KGHSY, CDR2 FQNENV. The CDR3 loop spans 18 amino acids. The CDR3 DNA is TGTGCCAGCAGCCCCTATGAGGGGGCAGGCGATTTCGCCTACGAGCAGTACTTC. This sequence encodes CASSPYEGAGDFAYEQYF.

This clonotype showed up many times. The chain recombines TRBV5-1 with TRBJ2-7; no clear D gene. Germline V gene sequence: CDR1 SGHRS, CDR2 YFSETQ. Trimming shortened V by 4 bases and J by 0 bases, and 11 bases separated the two germline ends. This CDR3 has 14 amino acids. In DNA, the CDR3 is TGCGCCAGCAGCCCCGCGCAGCGCTCCTACGAGCAGTACTTC. It specifies CASSPAQRSYEQYF.

The rearrangement links TRBV20-1 to TRBJ1-2; TRBD1 aligns across 10 bases. The CDR3 covers 13 residues. Trimming took 6 bases from V and 7 from J; bases not matched to a gene: 8. Germline assignment: CDR1 DFQATT and CDR2 SNEGSKA (reference sequence). The CDR3 DNA reads as TGCAGTGCCCCGGACAGGGGGACTGGTGGCTACACCTTC. Encoded protein: CSAPDRGTGGYTF.